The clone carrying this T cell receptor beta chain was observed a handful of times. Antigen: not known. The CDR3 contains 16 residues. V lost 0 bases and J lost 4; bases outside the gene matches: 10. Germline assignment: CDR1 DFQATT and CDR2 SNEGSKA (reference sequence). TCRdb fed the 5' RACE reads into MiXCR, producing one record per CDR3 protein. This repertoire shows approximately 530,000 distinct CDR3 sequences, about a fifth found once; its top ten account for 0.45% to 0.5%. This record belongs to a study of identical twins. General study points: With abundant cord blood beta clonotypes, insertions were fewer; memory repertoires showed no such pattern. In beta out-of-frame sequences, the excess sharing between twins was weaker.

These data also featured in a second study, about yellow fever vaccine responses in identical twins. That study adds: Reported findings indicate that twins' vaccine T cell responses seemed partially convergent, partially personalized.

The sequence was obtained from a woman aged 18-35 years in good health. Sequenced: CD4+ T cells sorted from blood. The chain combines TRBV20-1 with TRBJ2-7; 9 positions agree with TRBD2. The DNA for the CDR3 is TGCAGTGCTAGAGATCTTCGGGCTAGCGGGAATTACGAGCAGTACTTC. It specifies CSARDLRASGNYEQYF.